The 19 T cell receptor beta chains listed next were all sequenced from one sample in a study of tumor-infiltrating lymphocytes in primary liver carcinoma. Synthesis of TCR beta cDNA was carried out from 450 to 500 ng total RNA with a constant-region primer. Three nested multiplex PCR rounds, a slightly modified ARM-PCR method, built the TCR beta libraries. PCR rounds one and two used TRBV1-TRBV30 forward primers with a C-beta reverse primer for about 11 cycles each. TCRdb reanalysed the multiplex PCR reads using MiXCR and keeps one entry per CDR3 protein. The repertoire includes approximately 73,000 distinct CDR3 sequences, 60% to 80% of them detected once, and about 13% sits in the top ten. Co-extraction yielded RNA and DNA from around 18-30 mg of unsorted bulk tissue. The sample comprised liver tumor tissue from sampling region 4. Described subset: tumor region T4, right-lateral pole. The source of these receptors is a woman aged 55-70 years with primary liver carcinoma and hepatitis B virus infection.

Turning to this clonotype: Its ends do not fully match the called genes, so a read error is possible. The rearrangement uses TRBV5-1 and TRBJ2-1; 7 bases match TRBD2. Per the germline V gene, CDR1 is SGHRS and CDR2 is YFSETQ. The CDR3 has 16 residues. CDR3 coding DNA: TGCGCTAGCAGCGGAGGGGAGGGATACACATACAATAAGCAGTTCTTC. Translated: CASSGGEGYTYNKQFF.

About this clonotype itself: One junction end disagrees with the germline gene, perhaps due to a read error. The rearrangement uses TRBV11-2 and TRBJ1-1; possibly TRBD1 for D (5 bases). Germline CDR1 SGHAT, CDR2 FQNNGV. The CDR3 has 15 residues. The CDR3 region is CASTLSVGGMTETFF. The CDR3 bases are TGTGCCAGCACCCTGAGCGTCGGGGGTATGACTGAAACTTTCTTT.

In regard to this clonotype: The junction departs from the called germline gene at one end, perhaps through a read error. This chain joins TRBV11-2 and TRBJ2-7, with D possibly being TRBD1 (6 bases). Germline V gene data show CDR1 as SGHAT and CDR2 as FQNNGV. The CDR3 sequence is 14 residues long. CDR3 sequence (DNA): TGTGCCAGCAGTTCAATAGGGGACACCTACGAGAAGTACTTC. It specifies CASSSIGDTYEKYF.

The genes are TRBV6-5 and TRBJ2-7; D perhaps matches TRBD1 (6 bases). Germline V lookup: CDR1 MNHEY, CDR2 SVGAGI. This CDR3 has 12 amino acids. CDR3 loop: CINTSRGYEQYF. The CDR3 DNA is TGTATCAACACTTCCAGGGGTTACGAGCAGTACTTC.

Notes on this clonotype: The junction departs from the called germline gene at one end, perhaps through a read error. This chain joins TRBV5-1 and TRBJ1-2; possible D gene TRBD1, 6 bases. Looked up from germline, CDR1 is SGHRS and CDR2 is YFSETQ. This CDR3 spans 13 amino acids. Here the CDR3 reads CASRSAGDYGHTF. CDR3 nucleotide sequence: TGCGCCAGCAGGTCAGCAGGGGACTATGGCCACACCTTC.

As concerns this clonotype: Lacking the conserved final phenylalanine or tryptophan, this CDR3 likely reflects a read error. J is TRBJ1-1 and V is TRBV12-3 or TRBV12-4; a weak D match, TRBD1 (5 bases). This CDR3 region has 16 residues. The DNA for the CDR3 is TGTGCCAGCAGCTTAGCGCGACAGCCGGACCTCACTGAAGCTTTCTAT. Protein: CASSLARQPDLTEAFY.

This clonotype was counted many times. The chain joins TRBV29-1 to TRBJ2-3, with D unclear. Trimming removed 0 bases from V and 3 bases from J, with 13 bases in between. Germline V gene lookup returns CDR1 SQVTM and CDR2 ANQGSEA. There are 15 residues in the CDR3. The CDR3 nucleotides read TGCAGCGTTGAAGATAGGGTTCAAGGAACAGATACGCAGTATTTT. Translation: CSVEDRVQGTDTQYF.

Comments on this clonotype: At one end, the junction sequence differs from germline, possibly due to a read error. The chain has TRBV28 and TRBJ2-1, with D perhaps TRBD2 (6 bases). Germline V gene data show CDR1 as MDHEN and CDR2 as SYDVKM. This CDR3 spans 16 amino acids. This CDR3 reads CASSLLTSGRHNEQFF. As DNA, the CDR3 is TGTGCCAGCAGTTTATTAACCAGCGGGCGCCACAATGAGCAATTCTTC.

In the case of this clonotype: At one end, the junction sequence differs from germline, possibly due to a read error. The gene calls are TRBV6-5 and TRBJ1-1, with a possible D match to TRBD1 (5 bases). CDR3 length: 13 amino acids. The germline V gene has CDR1 MNHEY and CDR2 SVGAGI. CDR3 in DNA: TGTGCCAACAGTGGACAAAAGAACACTGAAGCTTTCTTT. As protein: CANSGQKNTEAFF.

Comment on this clonotype: This may be a read error, as it is one base from a much larger clone. The V and J genes are TRBV5-8 and TRBJ2-7, with D tentatively TRBD2 (5 bases). CDR1 is SGHTS, CDR2 YDEGEE, per germline. The CDR3 is 14 amino acids. V gave up 7 bases and J gave up 2 bases, with 16 bases separating them. This CDR3 reads CASGSRTQTYEQYF. The CDR3 nucleotides are TGTGCCAGCGGCTCCCGGACTCAAACCTACGAGCAGTACTTC.

Of note for this clonotype: A junction end diverges from the germline sequence, so it may reflect a read error. The CDR3 DNA reads TGTGTCAGCAGGCCCAAGGGGCAGAAGAACACTGAAGCTTTCTTT. Translating gives CVSRPKGQKNTEAFF. The J gene is TRBJ1-1, the V gene TRBV6-5; a possible D gene is TRBD1 (5 bases). This CDR3 contains 15 residues. Germline V gene sequence: CDR1 MNHEY, CDR2 SVGAGI.

Many counts were recorded for this clonotype. This sequence joins TRBV10-2 and TRBJ2-1, with D possibly being TRBD2 (6 bases). CDR1 is WSHSY and CDR2 is SAAADI in the germline V gene. CDR3 length equals 15 residues. Trimming cost V 3 bases and J 6 bases, with 15 bases left between them. The CDR3 DNA is TGCGCCAGCAGTGACGTTCGAGGAGGGCCCAATGAGCAGTTCTTC. This sequence encodes CASSDVRGGPNEQFF.

This clonotype appeared many times. This chain uses TRBV6-1 with TRBJ2-3; no definite D call. The V and J ends lost 1 base and 3 bases respectively, with 5 bases between them. The CDR3 is 13 amino acids. CDR1 is MNHNS and CDR2 is SASEGT in the germline V gene. In DNA form, the CDR3 reads TGTGCCAGCAGTGAAGTCCAGACAGATACGCAGTATTTT. Its protein product is CASSEVQTDTQYF.

The V and J genes are TRBV11-2 and TRBJ2-3; D is ambiguous. Germline CDR1 is SGHAT and CDR2 is FQNNGV. Trimming left V 4 bases short and J 4 bases short, with 12 bases between. This CDR3 comprises 14 residues. The CDR3 nucleotides read TGTGCCAGCAGCTCTGGGAAAAACGCAGATACGCAGTATTTT. Protein sequence: CASSSGKNADTQYF.

A note on this clonotype: An end of the junction does not agree with germline; a read error may underlie this. The chain uses TRBV5-6 and TRBJ2-3; no clear D gene. The J call could be wrong; TRBJ1-5 is a better fit for the DNA end. The germline gives CDR1 SGHDT, CDR2 YYEEEE. This CDR3 has 16 residues. CDR3 sequence reads: CAGSLLGTSSTDTQHF. The CDR3 DNA sequence: TGTGCCGGCAGCTTGTTAGGCACCTCTAGCACAGATACGCAGCATTTT.

On this clonotype itself: The final CDR3 position lacks the conserved phenylalanine or tryptophan, pointing to a likely read error. The chain links TRBV4-2 to TRBJ2-6, with 9 bases lining up with TRBD2. Germline V gives CDR1 LGHNA, CDR2 YNFKEQ. This CDR3 contains 18 residues. The CDR3 is CARSQDFSGSSGANVLTS. Written as DNA, the CDR3 is TGTGCCAGGAGCCAAGATTTTAGCGGGAGCTCTGGGGCCAACGTCCTGACTTCC.

A note on this clonotype: One end of the junction is discordant with germline, which a read error may explain. V and J are TRBV11-2 and TRBJ2-4, with D possibly being TRBD2 (7 bases). Looked up from germline, CDR1 is SGHAT and CDR2 is FQNNGV. This CDR3 is 15 amino acids long. In nucleotides, the CDR3 is TGTGCCTCTGAGGGGGGGCTCGTCGCCAATAACATTCAGTACTTC. It encodes CASEGGLVANNIQYF.

In its sample, this clonotype is medium-sized. The chain is built from TRBV11-2 and TRBJ2-7, with 11 bases matching TRBD2. Germline values: CDR1 SGHAT, CDR2 FQNNGV. The CDR3 is made up of 14 amino acids. V lost 6 bases to trimming and J lost 7 bases; unmatched junction nucleotides: 8. As DNA, the CDR3 is TGTGCCAGCAGTCCGGGACTAGCGGAGAGGGAGCAGTACTTC. It encodes CASSPGLAEREQYF.

About this clonotype: An end of the junction does not agree with germline; a read error may underlie this. The rearrangement uses TRBV12-3 or TRBV12-4 and TRBJ1-5; D is undetermined. The CDR3 length is 14 residues. The CDR3 bases are TGTGCCAACAGCGATAAAGGTAGCAATCAGTCCCAGCATTTT. This sequence encodes CANSDKGSNQSQHF.